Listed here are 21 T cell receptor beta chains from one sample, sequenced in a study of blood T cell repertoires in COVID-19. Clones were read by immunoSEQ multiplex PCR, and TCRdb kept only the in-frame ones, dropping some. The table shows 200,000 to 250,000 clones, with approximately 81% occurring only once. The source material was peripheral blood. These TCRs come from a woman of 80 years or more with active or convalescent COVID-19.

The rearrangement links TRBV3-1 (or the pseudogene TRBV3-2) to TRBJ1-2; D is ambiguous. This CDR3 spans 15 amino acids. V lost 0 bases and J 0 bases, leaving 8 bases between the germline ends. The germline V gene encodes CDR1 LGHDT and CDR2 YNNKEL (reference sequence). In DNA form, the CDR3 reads TGTGCCAGCAGCCAAGACCTGGGCACTAACTATGGCTACACCTTC. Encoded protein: CASSQDLGTNYGYTF.

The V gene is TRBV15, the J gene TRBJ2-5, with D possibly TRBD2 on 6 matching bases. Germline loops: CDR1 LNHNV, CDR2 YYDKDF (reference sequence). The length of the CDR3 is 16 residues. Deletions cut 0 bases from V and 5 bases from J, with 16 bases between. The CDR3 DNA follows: TGTGCCACCAGCAGAGATCAAGGACTACACCGTGAGACCCAGTACTTC. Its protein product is CATSRDQGLHRETQYF.

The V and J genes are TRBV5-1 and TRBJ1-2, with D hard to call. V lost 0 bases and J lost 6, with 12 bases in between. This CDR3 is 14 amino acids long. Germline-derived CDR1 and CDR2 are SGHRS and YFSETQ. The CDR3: CASSLGAEAHGYTF. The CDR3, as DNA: TGCGCCAGCAGCTTGGGGGCGGAGGCTCATGGCTACACCTTC.

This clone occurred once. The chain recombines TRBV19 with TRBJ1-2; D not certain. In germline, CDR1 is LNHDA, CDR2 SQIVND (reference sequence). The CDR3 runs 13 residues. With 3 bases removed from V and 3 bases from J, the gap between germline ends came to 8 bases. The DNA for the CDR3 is TGTGCCAGTAGTATCCAGGACTACTATGGCTACACCTTC. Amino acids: CASSIQDYYGYTF.

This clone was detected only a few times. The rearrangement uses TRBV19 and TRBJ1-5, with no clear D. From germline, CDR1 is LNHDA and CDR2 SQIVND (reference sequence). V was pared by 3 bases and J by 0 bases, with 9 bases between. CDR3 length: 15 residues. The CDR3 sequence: CASSIVADSNQPQHF. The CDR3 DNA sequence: TGTGCCAGTAGTATTGTCGCAGATAGCAATCAGCCCCAGCATTTT.

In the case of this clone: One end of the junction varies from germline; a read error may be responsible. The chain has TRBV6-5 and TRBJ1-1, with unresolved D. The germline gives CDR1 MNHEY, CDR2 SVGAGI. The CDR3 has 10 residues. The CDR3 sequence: CASSYSPFSF. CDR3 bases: TGTGCCAGCAGTTACTCCCCCTTTTCCTTT.

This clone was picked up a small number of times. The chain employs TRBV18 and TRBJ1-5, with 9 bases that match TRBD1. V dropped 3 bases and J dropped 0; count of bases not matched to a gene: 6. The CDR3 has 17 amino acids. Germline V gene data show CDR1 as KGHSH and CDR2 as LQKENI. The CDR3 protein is CASSPDRGHTSNQPQHF. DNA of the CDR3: TGTGCCAGCTCACCGGACAGGGGTCATACTAGCAATCAGCCCCAGCATTTT.

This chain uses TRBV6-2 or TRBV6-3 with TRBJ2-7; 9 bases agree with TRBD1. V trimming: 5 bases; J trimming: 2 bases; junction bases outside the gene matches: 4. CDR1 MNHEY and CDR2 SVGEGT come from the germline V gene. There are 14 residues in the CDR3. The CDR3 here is CASSNRGQTYEQYF. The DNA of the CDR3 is TGTGCCAGCAGTAACAGGGGGCAGACCTACGAGCAGTACTTC.

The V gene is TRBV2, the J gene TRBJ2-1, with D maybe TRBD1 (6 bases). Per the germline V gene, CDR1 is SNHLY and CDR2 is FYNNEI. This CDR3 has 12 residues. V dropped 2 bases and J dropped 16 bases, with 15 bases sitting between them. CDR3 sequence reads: CASSELQGPPFF. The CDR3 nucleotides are TGTGCCAGCAGTGAATTGCAGGGGCCCCCTTTCTTC.

The CDR3 loop is CASSLSPGDPGKLFF. CDR3 in DNA: TGCGCCAGCAGCTTGTCGCCGGGGGACCCGGGGAAGCTGTTTTTT. The V call is TRBV5-1, the J call TRBJ2-2; perhaps TRBD2 as D (6 bases). There are 15 residues in the CDR3. Trimming shortened V by 1 base and J by 12 bases, and 19 bases separated the two germline ends. The germline V gene has CDR1 SGHRS and CDR2 YFSETQ.

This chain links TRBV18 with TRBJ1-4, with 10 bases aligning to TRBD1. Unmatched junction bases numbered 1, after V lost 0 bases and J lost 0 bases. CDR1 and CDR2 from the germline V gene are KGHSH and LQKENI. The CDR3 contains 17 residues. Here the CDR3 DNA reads TGTGCCAGCTCACCACCGGACAGGGGGGCAACTAATGAAAAACTGTTTTTT. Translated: CASSPPDRGATNEKLFF.

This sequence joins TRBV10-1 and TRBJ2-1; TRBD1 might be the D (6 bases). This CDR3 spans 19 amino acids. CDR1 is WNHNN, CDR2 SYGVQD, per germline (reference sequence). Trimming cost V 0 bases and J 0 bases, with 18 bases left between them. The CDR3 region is CASSESGDKEIGSYNEQFF. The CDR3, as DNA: TGCGCCAGCAGTGAGTCGGGGGACAAAGAAATAGGCTCCTACAATGAGCAGTTCTTC.

The CDR3 region is CASSQEGTWGNGRQFF. The CDR3 DNA sequence: TGCGCCAGCAGCCAAGAAGGGACATGGGGGAACGGGCGGCAGTTCTTC. The chain uses TRBV4-1 and TRBJ2-1, with a possible D match to TRBD1 (6 bases). Germline V gene data show CDR1 as MGHRA and CDR2 as YSYEKL. This CDR3 is 16 amino acids long. Trimming pared 0 bases from V and 12 bases from J, leaving 21 bases between.

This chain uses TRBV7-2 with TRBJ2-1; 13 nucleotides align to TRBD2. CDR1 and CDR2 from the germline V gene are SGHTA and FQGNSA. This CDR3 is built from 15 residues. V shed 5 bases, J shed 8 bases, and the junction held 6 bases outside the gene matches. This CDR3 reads CASSTSGRATDEQFF. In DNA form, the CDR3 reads TGTGCCAGCAGCACTAGCGGGAGGGCCACGGATGAGCAGTTCTTC.

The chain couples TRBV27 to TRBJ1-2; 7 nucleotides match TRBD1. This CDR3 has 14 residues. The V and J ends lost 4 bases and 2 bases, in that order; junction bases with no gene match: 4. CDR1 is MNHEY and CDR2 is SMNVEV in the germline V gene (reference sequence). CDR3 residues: CASSSSGQNYGYTF. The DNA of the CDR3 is TGTGCCAGCAGTTCCTCGGGACAGAACTATGGCTACACCTTC.

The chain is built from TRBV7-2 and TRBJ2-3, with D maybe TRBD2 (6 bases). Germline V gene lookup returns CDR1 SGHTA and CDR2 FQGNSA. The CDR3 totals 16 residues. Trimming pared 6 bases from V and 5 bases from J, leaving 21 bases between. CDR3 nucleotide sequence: TGTGCCAGCAGTCCCGGGGGTAGGGGAGGTGGAGATACGCAGTATTTT. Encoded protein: CASSPGGRGGGDTQYF.

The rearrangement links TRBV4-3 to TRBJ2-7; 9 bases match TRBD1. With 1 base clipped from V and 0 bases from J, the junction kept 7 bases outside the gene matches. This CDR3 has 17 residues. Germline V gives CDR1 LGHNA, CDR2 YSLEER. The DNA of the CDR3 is TGCGCCAGCAGCCAAGCCCACAGGGGGCTTGGCTCCTACGAGCAGTACTTC. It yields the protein CASSQAHRGLGSYEQYF.

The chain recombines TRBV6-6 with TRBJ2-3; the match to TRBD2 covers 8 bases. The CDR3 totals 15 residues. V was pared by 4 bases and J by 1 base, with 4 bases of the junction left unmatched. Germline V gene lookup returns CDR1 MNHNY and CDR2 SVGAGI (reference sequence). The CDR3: CASSSGTRGTDTQYF. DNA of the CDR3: TGTGCCAGCAGTTCCGGGACTAGGGGCACAGATACGCAGTATTTT.

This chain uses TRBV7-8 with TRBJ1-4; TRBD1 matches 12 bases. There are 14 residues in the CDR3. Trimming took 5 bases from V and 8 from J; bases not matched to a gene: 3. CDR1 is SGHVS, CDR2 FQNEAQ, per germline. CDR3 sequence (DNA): TGTGCCAGCAGCGTTGGGACAGGGGGCGAAAAACTGTTTTTT. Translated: CASSVGTGGEKLFF.

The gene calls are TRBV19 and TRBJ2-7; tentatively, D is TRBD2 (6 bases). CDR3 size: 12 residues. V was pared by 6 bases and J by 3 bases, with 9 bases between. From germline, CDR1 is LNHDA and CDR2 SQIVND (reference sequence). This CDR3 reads CASSTSNYEQYF. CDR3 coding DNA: TGTGCCAGTAGCACTAGCAACTACGAGCAGTACTTC.

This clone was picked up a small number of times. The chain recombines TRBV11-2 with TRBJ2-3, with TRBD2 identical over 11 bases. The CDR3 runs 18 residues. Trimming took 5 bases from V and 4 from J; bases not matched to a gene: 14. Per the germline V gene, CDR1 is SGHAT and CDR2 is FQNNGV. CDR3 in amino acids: CASSPEGVAGGGADTQYF. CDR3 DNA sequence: TGTGCCAGCAGCCCCGAAGGTGTAGCGGGGGGGGGAGCAGATACGCAGTATTTT.